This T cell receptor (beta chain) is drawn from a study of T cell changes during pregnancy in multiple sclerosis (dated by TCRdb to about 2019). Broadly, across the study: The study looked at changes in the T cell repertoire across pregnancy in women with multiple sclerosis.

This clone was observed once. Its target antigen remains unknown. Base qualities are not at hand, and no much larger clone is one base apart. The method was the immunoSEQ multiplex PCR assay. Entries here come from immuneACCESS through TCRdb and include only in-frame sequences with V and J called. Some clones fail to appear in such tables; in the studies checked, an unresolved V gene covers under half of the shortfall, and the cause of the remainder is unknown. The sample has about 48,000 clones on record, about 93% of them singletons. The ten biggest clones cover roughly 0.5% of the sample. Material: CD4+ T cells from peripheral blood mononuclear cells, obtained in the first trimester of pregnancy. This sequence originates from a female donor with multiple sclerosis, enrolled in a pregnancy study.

The DNA sequence is TGTGCCAGTAGTAGAGACAGGGTCTACGAGCAGTACTTC. It encodes CASSRDRVYEQYF. The sequence links TRBV19 to TRBJ2-7; 7 bases in the middle match TRBD1. CDR1 and CDR2, per the germline V gene (reference sequence), are LNHDA and SQIVND. V trim: 4 bases; J trim: 3 bases; unmatched bases: 3. The CDR3 covers 13 residues, taking in both the cysteine and the phenylalanine. Left in the record is the CDR3 DNA by itself, 39 bases read in frame from the first base.